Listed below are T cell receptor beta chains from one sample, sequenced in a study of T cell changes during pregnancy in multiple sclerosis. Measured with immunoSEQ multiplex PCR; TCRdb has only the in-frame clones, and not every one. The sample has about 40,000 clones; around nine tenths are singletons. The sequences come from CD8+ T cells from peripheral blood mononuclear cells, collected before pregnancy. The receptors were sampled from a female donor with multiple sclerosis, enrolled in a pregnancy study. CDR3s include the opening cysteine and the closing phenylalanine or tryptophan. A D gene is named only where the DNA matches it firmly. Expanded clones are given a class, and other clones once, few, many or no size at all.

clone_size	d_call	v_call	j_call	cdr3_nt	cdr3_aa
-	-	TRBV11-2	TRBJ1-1	TGTGCCAGCAGCTTAGGCGGAGGAGGAACTGAAGCTTTCTTT	CASSLGGGGTEAFF
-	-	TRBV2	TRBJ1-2	TGTGCCAGCAAGACAGGTCATGGCTACACCTTC	CASKTGHGYTF
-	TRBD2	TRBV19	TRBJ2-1	TGTGCCAGTACCTTTACTAGCGGTCCTAACAATGAGCAGTTCTTC	CASTFTSGPNNEQFF
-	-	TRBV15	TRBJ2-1	TGTGCCACCAGCTCTTCCTTTTACAATGAGCAGTTCTTC	CATSSSFYNEQFF
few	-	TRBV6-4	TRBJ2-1	TGTGCCAGCAGTAGTGTAGGGAGCGGGTCCTACAATGAGCAGTTCTTC	CASSSVGSGSYNEQFF
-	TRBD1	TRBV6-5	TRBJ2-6	TGTGCCAGCAGTTACTCAGGGGGCGCTGGGGCCAACGTCCTGACTTTC	CASSYSGGAGANVLTF
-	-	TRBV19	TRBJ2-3	TGTGCCAGTAGTCCAGGGACAGATACGCAGTATTTT	CASSPGTDTQYF
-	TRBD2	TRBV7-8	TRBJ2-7	TGTGCCAGCAGCTTCCCAAGCGGGACCTCCTACGAGCAGTACTTC	CASSFPSGTSYEQYF
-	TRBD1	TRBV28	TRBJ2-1	TGTGCCACCGCACAGGGGATGCAGTTCTTC	CATAQGMQFF
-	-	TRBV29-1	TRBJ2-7	TGCAGCGTTGCTACAGGGAGAACCTACGAGCAGTACTTC	CSVATGRTYEQYF
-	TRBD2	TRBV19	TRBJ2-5	TGTGCCAGTAGTATAGCCGGACTAGAGGAGACCCAGTACTTC	CASSIAGLEETQYF
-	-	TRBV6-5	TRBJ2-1	TGTGCCAGCAGTTACGGACACTTCAATGAGCAGTTCTTC	CASSYGHFNEQFF
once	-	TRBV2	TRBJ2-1	TGTGCCAGCATCCAGGACCAAGGGGACAATGAGCAGTTCTTC	CASIQDQGDNEQFF
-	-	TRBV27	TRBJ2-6	TGTGCCAGCAGCTACAGGGACTCTGGGGCCAACGTCCTGACTTTC	CASSYRDSGANVLTF
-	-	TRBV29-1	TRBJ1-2	TGCAGCGTCCCTGGAGGAGGCTATGGCTACACCTTC	CSVPGGGYGYTF
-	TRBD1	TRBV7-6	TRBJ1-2	TGTGCCAGCAGCCAGGACAGGGGCTATGGCTACACCTTC	CASSQDRGYGYTF
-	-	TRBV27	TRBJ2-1	TGTGCCAGCACAACAGGCTCCTTCGATGAGCAGTTCTTC	CASTTGSFDEQFF
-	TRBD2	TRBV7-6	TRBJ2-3	TGTGCCAGCAGCTTATCCTCTAGCGGGAGGGGGTATTTT	CASSLSSSGRGYF
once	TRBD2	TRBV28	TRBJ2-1	TGTGCCAGCAGTTCCCGATTACTAGCGCGCTCCTACAATGAGCAGTTCTTC	CASSSRLLARSYNEQFF
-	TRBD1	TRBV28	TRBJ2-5	TGTGCCAGCAGTTTATTAGGACAGGGAGCGGAAGAGACCCAGTACTTC	CASSLLGQGAEETQYF
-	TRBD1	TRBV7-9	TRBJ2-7	TGTGCCAGCAGCTGGGACAGGGTACCCTCCTACGAGCAGTACTTC	CASSWDRVPSYEQYF
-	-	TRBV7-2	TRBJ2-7	TGTGCCAGCATAGGGGGAGGGCAGGGAGGTTCCTACGAGCAGTACTTC	CASIGGGQGGSYEQYF
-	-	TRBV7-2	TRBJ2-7	TGTGCCAGCAGCTTAGGGCAGGCCCACTACGAGCAGTACTTC	CASSLGQAHYEQYF
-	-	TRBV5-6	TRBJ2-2	TGTGCCAGCAGCCCTACGCGACGAGGTCCCGGGGAGCTGTTTTTT	CASSPTRRGPGELFF
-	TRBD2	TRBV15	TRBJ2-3	TGTGCCACCAGCAGAGTCCCCCGTTTGACTAGCGGGAGGCCCGGCCGGCATACGCAGTATTTT	CATSRVPRLTSGRPGRHTQYF
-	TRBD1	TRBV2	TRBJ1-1	TGTGCCAGCCATCAGGGGGCGGGTGATACTGAAGCTTTCTTT	CASHQGAGDTEAFF
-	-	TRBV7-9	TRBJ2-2	TGTGCCAGCAGCTTGCTGCAGGGTTTCACCGGGGAGCTGTTTTTT	CASSLLQGFTGELFF
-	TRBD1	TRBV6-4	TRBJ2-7	TGTGCCAGCAGTGAAGGGACAGGGAGCTCCTACGAGCAGTACTTC	CASSEGTGSSYEQYF
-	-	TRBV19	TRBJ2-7	TGTGCCAGTAGTAGGGACAACTACGAGCAGTACTTC	CASSRDNYEQYF
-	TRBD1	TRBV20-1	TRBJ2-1	TGCAGTGCCACTACAGGGGCTGAGCAGTTCTTC	CSATTGAEQFF
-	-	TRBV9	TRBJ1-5	TGTGCCAGCAGCGACGACGGGGGTCCGGGGCAGCCCCAGCATTTT	CASSDDGGPGQPQHF
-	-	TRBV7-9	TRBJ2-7	TGTGCCAGCAGCCCGCTCGTCGGAGCTTACGAGCAGTACTTC	CASSPLVGAYEQYF
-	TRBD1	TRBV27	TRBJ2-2	TGTGCCAGCGGTATTCTCGGGACAGCGAACACCGGGGAGCTGTTTTTT	CASGILGTANTGELFF
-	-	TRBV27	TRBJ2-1	TGTGCCAGCAGGGAACAGGGTGGGCTATACAATGAGCAGTTCTTC	CASREQGGLYNEQFF
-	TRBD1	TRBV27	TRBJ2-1	TGTGCCAGCAGTCTTCCAGGGGGCACCTACAATGAGCAGTTCTTC	CASSLPGGTYNEQFF
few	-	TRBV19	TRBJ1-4	TGTGCCAGTAGTTACGACAGGACTTTCGAAAAACTGTTTTTT	CASSYDRTFEKLFF